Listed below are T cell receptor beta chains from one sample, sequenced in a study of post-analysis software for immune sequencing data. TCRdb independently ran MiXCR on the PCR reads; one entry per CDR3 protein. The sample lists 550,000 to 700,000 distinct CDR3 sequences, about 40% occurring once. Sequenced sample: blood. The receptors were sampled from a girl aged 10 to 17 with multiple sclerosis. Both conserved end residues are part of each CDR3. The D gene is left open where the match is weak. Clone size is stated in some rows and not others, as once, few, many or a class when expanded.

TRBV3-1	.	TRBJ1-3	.	CASSQYQGLSGNTIYF	TGTGCCAGCAGCCAATATCAGGGCCTCTCTGGAAACACCATATATTTT
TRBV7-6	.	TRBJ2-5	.	CASSRPWPLQETQYF	TGTGCCAGCAGCCGCCCTTGGCCCCTGCAAGAGACCCAGTACTTC
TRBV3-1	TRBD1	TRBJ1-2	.	CASSPNRGPSNYGYTF	TGTGCCAGCAGCCCCAACAGGGGGCCTTCTAACTATGGCTACACCTTC
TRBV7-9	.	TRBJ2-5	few	CASSLDLATLIETQYF	TGTGCCAGCAGCTTAGATTTAGCGACTTTAATCGAGACCCAGTACTTC
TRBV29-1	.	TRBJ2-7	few	CSVEDSLTQYF	TGCAGCGTTGAAGACAGCCTTACGCAGTACTTC
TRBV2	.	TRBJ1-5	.	CASSELAQPQHF	TGTGCCAGCAGTGAATTGGCTCAGCCCCAGCATTTT
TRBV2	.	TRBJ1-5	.	CASSDSSPSNQPQHF	TGTGCCAGCAGTGACAGCAGCCCTAGCAATCAGCCCCAGCATTTT
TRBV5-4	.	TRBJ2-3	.	CASSSGVDYTDTQYF	TGTGCCAGCAGCTCCGGAGTTGACTACACAGATACGCAGTATTTT
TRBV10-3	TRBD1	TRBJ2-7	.	CTIRDPGGPYEQYF	TGTACCATCAGGGACCCAGGGGGCCCCTACGAGCAGTACTTC
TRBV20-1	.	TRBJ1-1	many	CSARDLINTEAFF	TGCAGTGCTAGAGATCTAATTAACACTGAAGCTTTCTTT
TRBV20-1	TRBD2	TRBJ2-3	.	CSARRPRRETWDTQYF	TGCAGTGCTAGACGCCCGCGGCGGGAGACTTGGGATACGCAGTATTTT
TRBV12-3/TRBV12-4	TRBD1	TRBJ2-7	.	CASSMGQRGYEQYF	TGTGCCAGCAGCATGGGACAGAGGGGCTACGAGCAGTACTTC
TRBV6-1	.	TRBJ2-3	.	CASIQGGHTDTQYF	TGTGCCAGCATACAGGGCGGACACACAGATACGCAGTATTTT
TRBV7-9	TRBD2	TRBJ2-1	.	CASSALAGGSYNEQFF	TGTGCCAGCAGCGCACTAGCGGGGGGCTCCTACAATGAGCAGTTCTTC
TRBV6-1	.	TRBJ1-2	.	CASSPQGQNYGYTF	TGTGCCAGCAGCCCGCAGGGCCAGAACTATGGCTACACCTTC
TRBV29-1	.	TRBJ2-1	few	CSVQRRKTGEIYNEQFF	TGCAGCGTTCAACGCCGGAAGACAGGCGAAATTTACAATGAGCAGTTCTTC
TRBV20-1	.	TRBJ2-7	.	CSAYQSRDEQYF	TGCAGTGCCTACCAGTCAAGGGACGAGCAGTACTTC
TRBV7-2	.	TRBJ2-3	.	CASSRRRGTSTDTQYF	TGTGCCAGCAGCAGAAGGAGGGGGACTAGCACAGATACGCAGTATTTT
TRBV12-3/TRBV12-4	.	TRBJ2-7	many	CASSLKNEQYF	TGTGCCAGCAGCCTTAAAAACGAGCAGTACTTC
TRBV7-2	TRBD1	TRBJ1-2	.	CASSYAGTGGQSYYGYTF	TGTGCCAGCAGCTATGCCGGGACAGGGGGTCAAAGTTACTATGGCTACACCTTC
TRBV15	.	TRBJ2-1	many	CATSVAMQEGNEQFF	TGTGCCACCAGCGTTGCTATGCAGGAGGGCAATGAGCAGTTCTTC
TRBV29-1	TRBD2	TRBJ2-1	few	CSVAPGVAGLGQFF	TGCAGCGTTGCCCCCGGGGTAGCGGGGTTGGGGCAGTTCTTC
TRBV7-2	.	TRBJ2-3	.	CASSLGGEGPDTQYF	TGTGCCAGCAGCTTGGGCGGGGAAGGCCCAGATACGCAGTATTTT
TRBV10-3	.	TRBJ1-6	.	CAISNARTDNSPLHF	TGTGCCATCAGTAATGCCCGGACGGATAATTCACCCCTCCACTTT
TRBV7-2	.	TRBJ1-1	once	CASSLVGDITEAFF	TGTGCCAGCAGCTTAGTTGGTGACATCACTGAAGCTTTCTTT
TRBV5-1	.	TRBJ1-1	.	CASSPGSEATEAFF	TGCGCCAGCAGCCCAGGGAGCGAGGCCACTGAAGCTTTCTTT
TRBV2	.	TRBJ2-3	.	CASSRTAFVSDTQYF	TGTGCCAGCAGTCGGACCGCCTTTGTTTCAGATACGCAGTATTTT
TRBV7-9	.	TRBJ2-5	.	CASSQISGILIQETQYF	TGTGCCAGCAGCCAGATCTCCGGGATACTTATACAAGAGACCCAGTACTTC
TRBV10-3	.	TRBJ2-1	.	CAISQESDEQFF	TGTGCCATCAGTCAGGAGTCGGATGAGCAGTTCTTC
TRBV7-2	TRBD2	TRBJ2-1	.	CASSLVVLAVYNEQFF	TGTGCCAGCAGCTTAGTCGTCCTAGCGGTGTACAATGAGCAGTTCTTC
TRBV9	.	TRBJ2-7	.	CASSVTNGPEQYF	TGTGCCAGCAGCGTAACAAACGGGCCAGAGCAGTACTTC
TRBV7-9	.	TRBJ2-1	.	CASSSDPGGNNEQFF	TGTGCCAGCAGCTCGGACCCCGGGGGTAACAATGAGCAGTTCTTC
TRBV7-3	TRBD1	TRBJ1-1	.	CASSLGQGVATEAFF	TGTGCCAGCAGCCTGGGACAGGGCGTTGCCACTGAAGCTTTCTTT
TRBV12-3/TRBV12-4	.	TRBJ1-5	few	CASSWDGGNQPQHF	TGTGCCAGCAGCTGGGACGGCGGCAATCAGCCCCAGCATTTT
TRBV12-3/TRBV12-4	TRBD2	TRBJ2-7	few	CASSFRAGLAGVSYEQYF	TGTGCCAGCAGTTTCCGCGCCGGACTAGCGGGAGTATCCTACGAGCAGTACTTC
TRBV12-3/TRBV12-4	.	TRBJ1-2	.	CANSPTGPYGYTF	TGTGCCAACAGTCCGACAGGCCCCTATGGCTACACCTTC
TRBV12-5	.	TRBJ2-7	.	CASGLVGPGYVDYEQYF	TGTGCTAGTGGTTTGGTAGGGCCAGGCTACGTTGACTACGAGCAGTACTTC
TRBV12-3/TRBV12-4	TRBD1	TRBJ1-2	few	CASTLRDRSLNYGYTF	TGTGCCAGCACCCTACGGGACAGGTCGTTGAACTATGGCTACACCTTC
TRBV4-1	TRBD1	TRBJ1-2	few	CASSQEHGTAQFYGYTF	TGCGCCAGCAGCCAGGAACACGGGACAGCGCAGTTCTATGGCTACACCTTC
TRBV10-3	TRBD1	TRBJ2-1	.	CAISDRVNEQFF	TGTGCCATTAGTGACAGGGTCAATGAGCAGTTCTTC
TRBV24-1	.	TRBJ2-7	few	CATSPTGLGEQYF	TGTGCCACCAGTCCTACAGGGTTGGGCGAGCAGTACTTC
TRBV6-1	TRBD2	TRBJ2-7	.	CASSSGLAGARISTYEQYF	TGTGCCAGCAGCTCCGGACTAGCGGGAGCCAGAATCTCGACCTACGAGCAGTACTTC
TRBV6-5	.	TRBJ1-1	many	CASSYGLLNEAFF	TGTGCCAGCAGTTACGGGCTCCTCAATGAAGCTTTCTTT
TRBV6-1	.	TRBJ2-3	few	CASSPTGTTDTQYF	TGTGCCAGCAGCCCCACAGGGACGACAGATACGCAGTATTTT
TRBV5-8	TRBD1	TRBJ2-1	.	CASSPRGTGRVEQFF	TGTGCCAGCAGTCCGAGGGGGACAGGGAGGGTTGAGCAGTTCTTC
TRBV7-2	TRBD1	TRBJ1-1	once	CASSLHRGGAFF	TGTGCCAGCAGCTTACACAGGGGGGGTGCTTTCTTT
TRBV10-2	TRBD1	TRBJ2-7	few	CASSADRDFYEQYF	TGCGCCAGCAGTGCTGACAGGGATTTCTACGAGCAGTACTTC
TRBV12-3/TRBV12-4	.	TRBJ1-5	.	CASSLDRAQPQHF	TGTGCCAGCAGTTTAGACAGGGCTCAGCCCCAGCATTTT
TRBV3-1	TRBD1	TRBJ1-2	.	CASSPGQGPFYGYTF	TGTGCCAGCAGCCCAGGACAGGGGCCTTTCTATGGCTACACCTTC
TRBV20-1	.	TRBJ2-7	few	CSVTDSYEQYF	TGCAGTGTAACAGACAGTTACGAGCAGTACTTC
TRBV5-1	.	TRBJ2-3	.	CASSLVGGPSTDTQYF	TGCGCCAGCAGCTTGGTGGGCGGCCCTAGCACAGATACGCAGTATTTT
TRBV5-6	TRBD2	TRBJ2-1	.	CASSWGGGEQFF	TGTGCCAGCAGCTGGGGGGGGGGAGAGCAGTTCTTC
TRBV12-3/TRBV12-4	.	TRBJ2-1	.	CASSLSGRDEQFF	TGTGCCAGCAGTTTGTCAGGGCGCGATGAGCAGTTCTTC
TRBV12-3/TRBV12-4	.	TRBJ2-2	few	CASSPAFANTGELFF	TGTGCCAGCAGCCCGGCGTTCGCGAACACCGGGGAGCTGTTTTTT
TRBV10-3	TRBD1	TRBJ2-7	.	CAISAPDRGAYEQYF	TGTGCCATCAGTGCCCCGGACAGGGGGGCCTACGAGCAGTACTTC
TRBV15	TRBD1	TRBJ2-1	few	CATSRDPGQVNEQFF	TGTGCCACCAGCAGAGACCCGGGACAGGTCAATGAGCAGTTCTTC
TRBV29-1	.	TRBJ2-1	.	CSVEWVQGDEQFF	TGCAGCGTTGAATGGGTACAGGGAGATGAGCAGTTCTTC
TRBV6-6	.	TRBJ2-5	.	CVSSRPALQETQYF	TGTGTCAGCAGCCGACCAGCCCTCCAAGAGACCCAGTACTTC
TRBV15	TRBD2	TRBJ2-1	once	CATSPTGRGGYNEQFF	TGTGCCACCAGCCCAACGGGGCGGGGGGGCTACAATGAGCAGTTCTTC
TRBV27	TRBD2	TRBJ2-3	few	CASSLLGRTSGGVTQYF	TGTGCCAGCAGTTTATTAGGCCGGACTAGCGGGGGGGTTACGCAGTATTTT